This paragraph reports one TCR beta chain. Its matching antigen is unknown. Assay: immunoSEQ multiplex PCR; the TCRdb copy retains only in-frame clones and omits some. The data hold roughly 140,000 clones, with 90% observed a single time. V lost 7 bases and J 10 bases, leaving 16 bases between the germline ends. This CDR3 contains 13 residues. The sample originates from a study of T cell responses to AZD1222 COVID-19 vaccine. Study-wide context: Samples with a second dose at about 4 or about 12 weeks were pooled together.

The study's findings and limits: Close to half of spike-specific TCRs reportedly recognize unmutated variant regions. Increased Spike-specific TCR breadth and depth were observed after two AZD1222 doses. Baseline seropositivity occurred in only a handful of AZD1222 recipients.

Material: peripheral blood, obtained on day 0 of AZD1222 vaccination. The TCR comes from an adult in good health. The chain recombines TRBV12-3 or TRBV12-4 with TRBJ1-4; D remains ambiguous. CDR3 loop: CASTNTERGKLFF. CDR3 sequence (DNA): TGTGCCAGCACTAACACGGAACGCGGAAAACTGTTTTTT.